This is a list of T cell receptor beta chains from one sample in a study of blood T cell repertoires in COVID-19. Data came from immunoSEQ multiplex PCR; TCRdb stores just in-frame clones and leaves some out. The sample includes 100,000 or so clones, around 76% of them seen just once. The sequenced sample was peripheral blood. Receptor source: a woman in her 70s with acute or convalescent COVID-19. CDR3s include the opening cysteine and the closing phenylalanine or tryptophan. D genes are given only for firm matches. Part of the rows lack a size; the others show once, few, many or a class for expanded clones.

len	j_gene	v_gene	d_gene	abundance	CDR3nt	CDR3aa
14	TRBJ2-3	TRBV5-1	.	.	TGCGCCAGCAGCTTGGGGTCCCCAGGGGATACGCAGTATTTT	CASSLGSPGDTQYF
14	TRBJ1-1	TRBV6-2/TRBV6-3	.	.	TGTGCCAGCAGTCCGGACAGCCGAAACACTGAAGCTTTCTTT	CASSPDSRNTEAFF
16	TRBJ1-3	TRBV4-1	.	.	TGCGCCAGCAGCCCAAGGGAAGGGGGAGCCGGAAACACCATATATTTT	CASSPREGGAGNTIYF
15	TRBJ1-2	TRBV3-1/TRBV3-2	TRBD1	.	TGTGCCAGCAGACAAGGGACAGGGGGTGGTCTTGGCTACACCTTC	CASRQGTGGGLGYTF
16	TRBJ1-1	TRBV10-1	.	.	TGCGCCAGCAGTGAGTCTCGACCCGGGGGGAACACTGAAGCTTTCTTT	CASSESRPGGNTEAFF
13	TRBJ2-3	TRBV18	TRBD2	.	TGTGCCAGCACGGGGGGAAGGACAGATACGCAGTATTTT	CASTGGRTDTQYF
15	TRBJ1-2	TRBV5-1	TRBD1	.	TGCGCCAGCAGCCTATTACGGGACAGCTCCTATGGCTACACCTTC	CASSLLRDSSYGYTF
15	TRBJ2-7	TRBV2	TRBD2	.	TGTGCCAGCAGTGATTTGCGGGGGGGCTCCTACGAGCAGTACTTC	CASSDLRGGSYEQYF
13	TRBJ1-3	TRBV18	.	few	TGTGCCAGCTCACAGGGGTCTGGAAACACCATATATTTT	CASSQGSGNTIYF
13	TRBJ1-1	TRBV30	.	.	TGTGCCTGGAGTGTAAGGGGGATGGCTGAAGCTTTCTTT	CAWSVRGMAEAFF
15	TRBJ2-1	TRBV6-5	TRBD2	.	TGTGCCAGCAGTTATCTAGCGGGGGGTGCCGATGAGCAGTTCTTC	CASSYLAGGADEQFF
15	TRBJ2-7	TRBV5-1	.	.	TGCGCCAGCAGCTTGGGTAATACCAGAACCTACGAGCAGTACTTC	CASSLGNTRTYEQYF
17	TRBJ2-5	TRBV7-9	TRBD2	few	TGTGCCAGCAGCTCGGGACTAGCGGGGGTAGAGGGGGAGACCCAGTACTTC	CASSSGLAGVEGETQYF
15	TRBJ2-5	TRBV27	TRBD1	.	TGTGCCAGCAGTTTTGGGACAGCCGCCCGGGAGACCCAGTACTTC	CASSFGTAARETQYF
13	TRBJ1-1	TRBV7-9	.	.	TGTGCCAGCAGCTTAGGGCAGAACACTGAAGCTTTCTTT	CASSLGQNTEAFF
16	TRBJ1-2	TRBV3-1/TRBV3-2	TRBD1	.	TGTGCCAGCAGCCACACCTCCGGGACAGCTAACTATGGCTACACCTTC	CASSHTSGTANYGYTF
18	TRBJ2-4	TRBV28	TRBD1	.	TGTGCCAGCAGTTTATCGGGACAGGGTACCCTAGCCAAAAACATTCAGTACTTC	CASSLSGQGTLAKNIQYF
16	TRBJ2-3	TRBV5-8	TRBD2	.	TGTGCCAGCAGGTGGAGCGGGGGCCCTAGCACAGATACGCAGTATTTT	CASRWSGGPSTDTQYF
18	TRBJ2-7	TRBV6-6	TRBD1	.	TGTGCCAGCAGTCCCAAACCGGGACAGGGGCGCTTAATCTACGAGCAGTACTTC	CASSPKPGQGRLIYEQYF
14	TRBJ1-1	TRBV27	TRBD1	.	TGTGCCAGCCGAAAACGGGACAGGGCTTTTGAAGCTTTCTTT	CASRKRDRAFEAFF
15	TRBJ2-2	TRBV10-3	.	.	TGTGCCATCACGGGGTCGCAGGCGAACACCGGGGAGCTGTTTTTT	CAITGSQANTGELFF
13	TRBJ2-2	TRBV29-1	.	.	TGCAGCGTTGACAGGGCGGGAACCGGGGAGCTGTTTTTT	CSVDRAGTGELFF
16	TRBJ2-2	TRBV6-2/TRBV6-3	TRBD1	.	TGTGCCAGCAGTTACCCGGACAGGGGTCGTTCCGGGGAGCTGTTTTTT	CASSYPDRGRSGELFF
13	TRBJ2-5	TRBV15	TRBD2	many	TGTGCCACCAGCAGACTAGCGGGGGAGACCCAGTACTTC	CATSRLAGETQYF